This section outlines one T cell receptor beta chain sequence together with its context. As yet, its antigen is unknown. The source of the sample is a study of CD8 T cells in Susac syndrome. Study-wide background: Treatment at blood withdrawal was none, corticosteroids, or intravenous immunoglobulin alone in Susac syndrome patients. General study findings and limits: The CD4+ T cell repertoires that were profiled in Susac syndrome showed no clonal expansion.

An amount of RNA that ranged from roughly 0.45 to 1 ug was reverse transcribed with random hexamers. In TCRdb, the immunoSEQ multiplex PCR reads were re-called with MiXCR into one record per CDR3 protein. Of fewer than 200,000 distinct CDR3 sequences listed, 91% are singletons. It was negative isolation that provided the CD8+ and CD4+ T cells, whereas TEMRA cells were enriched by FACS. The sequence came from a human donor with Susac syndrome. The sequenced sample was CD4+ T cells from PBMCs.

The CDR3 loop is CASSLQYSNQPQHF. CDR3 coding DNA: TGTGCCAGCAGCCTTCAGTATAGCAATCAGCCCCAGCATTTT. This chain joins TRBV12-3 or TRBV12-4 and TRBJ1-5; D unresolved. The CDR3 loop spans 14 amino acids. V lost 6 bases and J 0 bases, leaving 9 bases between the germline ends.